This note documents a single T cell receptor beta chain sequence. The CDR3 covers 15 residues. Germline values: CDR1 SGHNT, CDR2 YENEEA. V lost 1 base and J lost 3; bases outside the gene matches: 4. Clones were read by immunoSEQ multiplex PCR, and TCRdb kept only the in-frame ones, dropping some. This table has about 110,000 clones, 91% appearing once. These data belong to a study of T cell changes during pregnancy in multiple sclerosis. The source of this sequence is a female donor with multiple sclerosis, enrolled in a pregnancy study. The gene calls are TRBV11-3 and TRBJ2-3; TRBD2 agrees at 7 bases. The sample was peripheral blood, taken before pregnancy. CDR3 sequence reads: CASSLGGGDTDTQYF. CDR3 nucleotide sequence: TGTGCCAGCAGCTTAGGGGGGGGAGATACAGATACGCAGTATTTT.